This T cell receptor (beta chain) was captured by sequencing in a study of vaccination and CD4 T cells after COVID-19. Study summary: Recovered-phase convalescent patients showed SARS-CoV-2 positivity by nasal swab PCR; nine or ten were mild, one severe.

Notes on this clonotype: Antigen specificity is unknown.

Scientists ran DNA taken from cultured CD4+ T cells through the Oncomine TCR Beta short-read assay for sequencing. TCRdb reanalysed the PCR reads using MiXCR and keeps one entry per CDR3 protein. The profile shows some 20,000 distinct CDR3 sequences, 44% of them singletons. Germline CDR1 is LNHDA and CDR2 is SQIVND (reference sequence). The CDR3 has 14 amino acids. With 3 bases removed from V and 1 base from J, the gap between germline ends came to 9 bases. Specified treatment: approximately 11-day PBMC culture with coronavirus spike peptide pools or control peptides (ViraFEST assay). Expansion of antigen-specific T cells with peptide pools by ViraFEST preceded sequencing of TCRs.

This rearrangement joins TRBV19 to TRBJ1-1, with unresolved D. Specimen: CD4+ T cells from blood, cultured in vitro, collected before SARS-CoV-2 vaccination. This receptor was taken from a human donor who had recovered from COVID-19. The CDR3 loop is CASSMGNKNTEAFF. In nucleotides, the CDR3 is TGTGCCAGTAGTATGGGGAATAAGAACACTGAAGCTTTCTTT.